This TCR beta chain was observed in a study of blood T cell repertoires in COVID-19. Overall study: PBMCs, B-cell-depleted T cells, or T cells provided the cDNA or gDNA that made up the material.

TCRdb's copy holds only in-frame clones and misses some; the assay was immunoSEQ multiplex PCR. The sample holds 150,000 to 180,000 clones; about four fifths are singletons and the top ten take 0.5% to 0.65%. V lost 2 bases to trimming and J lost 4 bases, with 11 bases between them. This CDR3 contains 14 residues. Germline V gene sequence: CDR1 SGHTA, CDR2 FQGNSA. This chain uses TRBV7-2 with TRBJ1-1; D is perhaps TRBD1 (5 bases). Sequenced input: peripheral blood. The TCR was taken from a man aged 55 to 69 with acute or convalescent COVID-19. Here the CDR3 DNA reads TGTGCCAGCAGCTTATCCTTGACAGTCACTGAAGCTTTCTTT. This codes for CASSLSLTVTEAFF.